Presented here are 13 T cell receptor beta chains from one specimen sequenced in a study of blood T cell repertoires in COVID-19. The repertoire was sequenced with immunoSEQ multiplex PCR; TCRdb's copy has only in-frame clones and lacks some. The top ten clones hold roughly 1.6% of a sample with about 250,000 clones, roughly 86% of them seen once. Sequencing was carried out using peripheral blood. The receptors were gathered from an older woman who had recovered from COVID-19.

V gene TRBV9 combines with J gene TRBJ2-7; D is possibly TRBD1 (6 bases). V was shortened by 3 bases and J by 2 bases, with 9 bases between the two germline ends. This CDR3 has 13 amino acids. Germline V gene lookup returns CDR1 SGDLS and CDR2 YYNGEE. The CDR3: CASSAGQPYEQYF. Written as DNA, the CDR3 is TGTGCCAGCAGCGCCGGACAGCCCTACGAGCAGTACTTC.

This clone was recorded once. One end of the junction is discordant with germline, which a read error may explain. This chain joins TRBV7-7 and TRBJ2-2, with TRBD2 as a possible D gene (6 bases). The CDR3 loop spans 15 amino acids. Germline V gene lookup returns CDR1 SSHAT and CDR2 FNYEAQ (reference sequence). In DNA form, the CDR3 reads TGTGCTAGCAGCCCCTTGACGGGGGAGACCGGGGAGCTGTTTTTT. Its protein is CASSPLTGETGELFF.

V and J are TRBV12-3 or TRBV12-4 and TRBJ1-1; 7 bases map to TRBD1. This CDR3 has 12 amino acids. V was pared by 4 bases and J by 8 bases, with 4 bases of the junction left unmatched. CDR3 bases: TGTGCCAGCAGTTACAGGGGCGCCGAAGCTTTCTTT. It yields the protein CASSYRGAEAFF.

The chain's CDR3 is CASHRAGNTIYF. CDR3 coding DNA: TGTGCCAGTCACAGGGCTGGAAACACCATATATTTT. V gene TRBV19 combines with J gene TRBJ1-3; D might be TRBD1 (6 bases). The CDR3 runs 12 residues. The V end lost 8 bases, the J end lost 2 bases, and 7 bases lay between the germline ends. The germline V gene has CDR1 LNHDA and CDR2 SQIVND (reference sequence). Filled out from reference TRBV19 and TRBJ1-3, the complete variable domain reads DGGITQSPKYLFRKEGQNVTLSCEQNLNHDAMYWYRQDPGQGLRLIYYSQIVNDFQKGDIAEGYSVSREKKESFPLTVTSAQKNPTAFYLCASHRAGNTIYFGEGSWLTVV.

This clone was counted a single time. This chain joins TRBV27 and TRBJ2-7; D perhaps matches TRBD1 (5 bases). This CDR3 region has 14 residues. V was trimmed by 1 base and J by 2 bases, leaving 9 bases between them. CDR1 is MNHEY and CDR2 is SMNVEV in the germline V gene (reference sequence). As DNA, the CDR3 is TGTGCCAGCAGTTTATACTCAGGGACCTACGAGCAGTACTTC. Protein: CASSLYSGTYEQYF.

The V gene is TRBV3-1 (or the pseudogene TRBV3-2), the J gene TRBJ1-1; TRBD1 aligns across 8 bases. CDR1 and CDR2 (germline): LGHDT, YNNKEL (reference sequence). There are 14 residues in the CDR3. V was pared by 1 base and J by 6 bases, with 4 bases of the junction left unmatched. The CDR3: CASSQAGGRAEAFF. The CDR3 DNA follows: TGTGCCAGCAGCCAAGCAGGGGGCCGGGCTGAAGCTTTCTTT.

The chain employs TRBV10-1 and TRBJ1-5; 7 bases fit TRBD1. The CDR3 runs 12 residues. Per germline, CDR1 WNHNN and CDR2 SYGVQD (reference sequence). J gave up 8 bases and V 9 bases, and 7 bases lay outside the gene matches. Here the CDR3 DNA reads TGCGCCAGAGACAGGGTTGAGGAGCCCCAGCATTTT. Translated: CARDRVEEPQHF.

V gene TRBV7-5 combines with J gene TRBJ1-1; the table's D call, TRBD1, has no DNA check behind it. TRBV7-5 is tagged as a pseudogene. The CDR3 sequence is 9 residues long. CDR3 loop: CASRQGAFF. In nucleotides, the CDR3 is TGTGCCAGCCGACAGGGAGCCTTCTTT.

The gene calls are TRBV9 and TRBJ2-1, with TRBD1 matching over 8 bases. CDR1 is SGDLS, CDR2 YYNGEE, per germline. This CDR3 comprises 15 residues. With 3 bases clipped from V and 8 bases from J, the junction kept 10 bases outside the gene matches. This CDR3 is CASSGPGQVGHEQFF. CDR3 DNA sequence: TGTGCCAGCAGCGGTCCGGGACAGGTGGGGCATGAGCAGTTCTTC.

The chain uses TRBV18 and TRBJ2-5; D perhaps matches TRBD2 (6 bases). Trimming left V 3 bases short and J 4 bases short, with 9 bases between. Germline V lookup: CDR1 KGHSH, CDR2 LQKENI. The length of the CDR3 is 13 residues. The chain's CDR3 is CASSPGLTETQYF. In DNA, the CDR3 is TGTGCCAGCTCACCGGGACTGACAGAGACCCAGTACTTC. Full variable domain (missing parts from reference TRBV18 and TRBJ2-5): NAGVMQNPRHLVRRRGQEARLRCSPMKGHSHVYWYRQLPEEGLKFMVYLQKENIIDESGMPKERFSAEFPKEGPSILRIQQVVRGDSAAYFCASSPGLTETQYFGPGTRLLVL.

The chain combines TRBV5-5 with TRBJ2-7, with 11 bases that match TRBD2. The CDR3 has 15 amino acids. Germline CDR1 is SGHKS and CDR2 is YYEKEE (reference sequence). J was trimmed by 5 bases and V by 1 base; bases with no gene match: 5. The CDR3 nucleotides read TGTGCCAGCAGCTTGCCTCTAGCGGGGGGACACGAGCAGTACTTC. Translated, it gives CASSLPLAGGHEQYF.

This clone showed up just a few times. The chain employs TRBV6-5 and TRBJ1-2; D possibly corresponds to TRBD1 (6 bases). CDR3 length equals 15 residues. Deletions cut 5 bases from V and 2 bases from J, with 15 bases between. Germline assignment: CDR1 MNHEY and CDR2 SVGAGI. Here the CDR3 DNA reads TGTGCCAGCAGTCACCTTGACAGGACCAACTATGGCTACACCTTC. This translates into CASSHLDRTNYGYTF.

CDR3 bases: TGTGCCAGCAGCTTAAGTTCAGGCACCGGGGAGCTGTTTTTT. Its protein is CASSLSSGTGELFF. The gene calls are TRBV7-2 and TRBJ2-2, with D unresolved. This CDR3 has 14 residues. Trimming pared 2 bases from V and 4 bases from J, leaving 8 bases between. The germline gives CDR1 SGHTA, CDR2 FQGNSA.